This T cell receptor beta chain was recorded in a study of T cells after yellow fever vaccination. Findings and limits, study-wide: The appearance of a small share of clonotypes in both CD4 and CD8 compartments was observed. The secondary response was weaker, and its peak arrived faster, on day 5 versus 15.

This clonotype was observed a handful of times. Its antigen is not identified. TCRdb passed the 5' RACE reads through MiXCR, listing each CDR3 protein once. This table has around 320,000 distinct CDR3 sequences, around 9.3% appearing once. V was shortened by 5 bases and J by 2 bases, with 10 bases between the two germline ends. This CDR3 spans 14 amino acids. CDR1 is MNHEY and CDR2 is SVGEGT in the germline V gene. This clonotype was obtained from a man aged 18 to 29 who received the YFV17D yellow fever vaccine. This chain links TRBV6-2 or TRBV6-3 with TRBJ1-5; D uncertain. This specimen consisted of CD4+ T cells sorted from PBMCs, obtained 5 days after the yellow fever booster vaccination. The CDR3 region has the DNA TGTGCCAGCAGTAGGGCATTGGGCAATCAGCCCCAGCATTTT. The encoded protein is CASSRALGNQPQHF.